This T cell receptor (beta chain) emerged from a study of cytomegalovirus exposure and HLA in healthy donors. Study in general: Early on, a data release was issued that held 80 million or so unique TCRs from HLA-typed donors. Notes on the study in general: Reports indicated that the classifier achieved high specificity and sensitivity in diagnosing cytomegalovirus status.

In regard to this clone: Antigen: not known. An end of the junction does not agree with germline; a read error may underlie this.

The primer mix had 60 Vbeta and 13 Jbeta primers. In the authors' methods: Per a later analysis, the number of unique TCR beta chains was about 80 million, of which about 11 million were shared. The data were produced by immunoSEQ multiplex PCR, yet TCRdb's version contains in-frame clones alone and is incomplete. V and J calls and clone size are those listed in that table; D and trimming were worked out from the DNA. The repertoire holds around 67,000 clones, with 75% to 85% as singletons. This CDR3 comprises 16 residues. The germline gives CDR1 LGHNA, CDR2 YNFKEQ. This chain uses TRBV4-2 with TRBJ1-2; possibly TRBD1 for D (5 bases). Sequencing was done on a sample of PBMCs. The sequence was obtained from a man aged 18-30 years in good health and CMV-seropositive. The CDR3 DNA follows: TGTGCCGGCAGCCAAGACCTCTACGGGGGTAACTATGGCTACACCTTC. Amino acids: CAGSQDLYGGNYGYTF.